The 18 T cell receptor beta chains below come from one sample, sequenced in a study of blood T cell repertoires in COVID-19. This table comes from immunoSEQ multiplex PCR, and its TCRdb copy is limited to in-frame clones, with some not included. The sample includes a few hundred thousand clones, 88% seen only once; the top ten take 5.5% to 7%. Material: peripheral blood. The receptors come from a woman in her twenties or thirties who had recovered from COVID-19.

CDR3 bases: TGTGCCAGCAGTTTAAGTGGGGGGTCTAATGAAAAACTGTTTTTT. It encodes CASSLSGGSNEKLFF. The chain joins TRBV28 to TRBJ1-4, with D possibly matching TRBD1 (5 bases). The CDR3 is 15 amino acids. From germline, CDR1 is MDHEN and CDR2 SYDVKM. V lost 2 bases to trimming and J lost 3 bases, with 10 bases between them.

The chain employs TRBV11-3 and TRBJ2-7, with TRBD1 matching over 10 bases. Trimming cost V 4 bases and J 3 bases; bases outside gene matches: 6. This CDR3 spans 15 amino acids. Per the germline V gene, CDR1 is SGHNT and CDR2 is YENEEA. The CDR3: CASSSGQGDDYEQYF. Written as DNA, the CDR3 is TGTGCCAGCAGCTCTGGACAGGGGGACGACTACGAGCAGTACTTC.

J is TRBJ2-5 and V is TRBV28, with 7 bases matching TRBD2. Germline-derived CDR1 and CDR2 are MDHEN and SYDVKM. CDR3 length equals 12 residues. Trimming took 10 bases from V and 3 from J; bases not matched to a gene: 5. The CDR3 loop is CATLAGEETQYF. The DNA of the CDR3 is TGTGCCACCCTGGCGGGGGAAGAGACCCAGTACTTC.

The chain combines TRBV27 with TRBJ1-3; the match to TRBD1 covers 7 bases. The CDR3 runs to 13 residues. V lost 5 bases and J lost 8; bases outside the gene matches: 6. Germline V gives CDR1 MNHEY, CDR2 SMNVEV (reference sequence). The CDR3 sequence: CASSRDRDDTIYF. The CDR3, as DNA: TGTGCCAGCAGTCGCGACAGGGATGACACCATATATTTT.

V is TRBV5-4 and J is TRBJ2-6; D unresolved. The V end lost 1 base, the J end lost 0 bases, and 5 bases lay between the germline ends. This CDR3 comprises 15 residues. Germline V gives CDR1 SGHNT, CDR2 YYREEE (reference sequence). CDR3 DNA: TGTGCCAGCAGCTTGAGCTCCTCTGGGGCCAACGTCCTGACTTTC. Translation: CASSLSSSGANVLTF. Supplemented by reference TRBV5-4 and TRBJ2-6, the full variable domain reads ETGVTQSPTHLIKTRGQQVTLRCSSQSGHNTVSWYQQALGQGPQFIFQYYREEENGRGNFPPRFSGLQFPNYSSELNVNALELDDSALYLCASSLSSSGANVLTFGAGSRLTVL.

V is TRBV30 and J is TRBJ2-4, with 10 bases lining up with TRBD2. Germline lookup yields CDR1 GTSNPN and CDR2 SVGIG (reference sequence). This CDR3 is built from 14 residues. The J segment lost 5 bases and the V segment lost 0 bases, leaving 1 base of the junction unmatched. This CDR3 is CAWSVGTSENIQYF. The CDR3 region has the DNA TGTGCCTGGAGTGTAGGGACTAGCGAAAACATTCAGTACTTC.

The CDR3 bases are TGTGCCAGCAGGGATGGCGGGGGGCCGTCGGAGGAGCAGTTCTTC. As protein: CASRDGGGPSEEQFF. J is TRBJ2-1 and V is TRBV2, with 8 bases that match TRBD2. Germline V gives CDR1 SNHLY, CDR2 FYNNEI. The CDR3 is 15 amino acids. V lost 6 bases, J lost 10 bases, and 14 bases stayed unmatched.

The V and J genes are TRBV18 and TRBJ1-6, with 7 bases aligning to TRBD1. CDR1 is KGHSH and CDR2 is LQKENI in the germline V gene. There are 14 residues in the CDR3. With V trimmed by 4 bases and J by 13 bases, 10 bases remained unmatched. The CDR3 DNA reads TGTGCCAGCTCACTCACCGACAGGGAGACCCCCCTCCACTTT. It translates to CASSLTDRETPLHF.

The CDR3 region has the DNA TGCGCCAGCACGGGACTAGCGGGGGACCCCGGTGGAACCCAGTACTTC. This encodes CASTGLAGDPGGTQYF. This chain joins TRBV5-1 and TRBJ2-5; 14 bases agree with TRBD2. This CDR3 is 16 amino acids long. V lost 6 bases and J lost 8; bases outside the gene matches: 12. Germline values: CDR1 SGHRS, CDR2 YFSETQ.

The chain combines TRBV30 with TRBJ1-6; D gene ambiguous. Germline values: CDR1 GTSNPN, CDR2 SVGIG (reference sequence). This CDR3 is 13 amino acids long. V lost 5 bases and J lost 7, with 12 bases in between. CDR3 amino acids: CAWVGAANSPLHF. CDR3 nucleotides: TGTGCCTGGGTGGGAGCTGCAAATTCACCCCTCCACTTT.

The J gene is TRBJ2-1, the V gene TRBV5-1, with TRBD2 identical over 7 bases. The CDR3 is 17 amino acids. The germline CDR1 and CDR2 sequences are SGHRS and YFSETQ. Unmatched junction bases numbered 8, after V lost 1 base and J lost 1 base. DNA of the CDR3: TGCGCCAGCAGCTTGACCCGACTAGCTGATTCCTACAATGAGCAGTTCTTC. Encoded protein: CASSLTRLADSYNEQFF.

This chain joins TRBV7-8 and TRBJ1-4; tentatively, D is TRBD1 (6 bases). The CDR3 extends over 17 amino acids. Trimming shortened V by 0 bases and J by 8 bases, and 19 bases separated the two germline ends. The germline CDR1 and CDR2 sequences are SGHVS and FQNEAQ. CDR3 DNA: TGTGCCAGCAGCTTAGCGCGAAGGAGTCAACAGGGAGAAAAACTGTTTTTT. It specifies CASSLARRSQQGEKLFF.

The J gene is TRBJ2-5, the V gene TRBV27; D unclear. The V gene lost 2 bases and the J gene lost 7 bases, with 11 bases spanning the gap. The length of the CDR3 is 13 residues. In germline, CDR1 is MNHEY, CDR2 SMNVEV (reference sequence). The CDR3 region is CASSLRGVGTQYF. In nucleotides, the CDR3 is TGTGCCAGCAGTTTACGAGGAGTAGGGACCCAGTACTTC.

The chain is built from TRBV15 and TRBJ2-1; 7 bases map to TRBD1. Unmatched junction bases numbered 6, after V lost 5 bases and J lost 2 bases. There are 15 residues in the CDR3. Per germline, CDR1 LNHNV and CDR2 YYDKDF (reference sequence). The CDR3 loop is CATSPGQAPYNEQFF. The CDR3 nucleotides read TGTGCCACCAGCCCTGGACAGGCCCCCTACAATGAGCAGTTCTTC.

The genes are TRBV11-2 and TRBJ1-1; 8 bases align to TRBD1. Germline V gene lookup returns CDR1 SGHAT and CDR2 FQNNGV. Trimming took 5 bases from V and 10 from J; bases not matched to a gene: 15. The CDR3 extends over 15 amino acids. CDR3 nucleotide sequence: TGTGCCAGCAGCACTAACAGGGGGGCTGGTTTTGGAGCTTTCTTT. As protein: CASSTNRGAGFGAFF.

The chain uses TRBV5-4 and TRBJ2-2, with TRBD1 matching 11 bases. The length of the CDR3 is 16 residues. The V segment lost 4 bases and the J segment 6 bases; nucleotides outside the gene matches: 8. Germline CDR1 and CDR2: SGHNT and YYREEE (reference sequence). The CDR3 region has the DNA TGTGCCAGCAGCCGTGGGGGACAGGGGGTGGCCGGGGAGCTGTTTTTT. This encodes CASSRGGQGVAGELFF.

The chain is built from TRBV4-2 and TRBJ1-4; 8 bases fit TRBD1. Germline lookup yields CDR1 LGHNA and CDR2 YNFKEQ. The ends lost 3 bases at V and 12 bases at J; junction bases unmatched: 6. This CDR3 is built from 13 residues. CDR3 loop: CASSHIMTGELFF. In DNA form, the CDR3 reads TGTGCCAGCAGCCACATAATGACAGGGGAACTGTTTTTT.

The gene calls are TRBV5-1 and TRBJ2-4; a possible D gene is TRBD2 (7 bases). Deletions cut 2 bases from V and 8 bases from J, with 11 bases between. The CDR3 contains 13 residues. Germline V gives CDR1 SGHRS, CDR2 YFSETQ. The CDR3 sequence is CASSFGGADIQYF. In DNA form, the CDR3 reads TGCGCCAGCAGCTTTGGGGGGGCGGACATTCAGTACTTC.